What follows is one T cell receptor (beta chain) and its context. These data come from a study of human T cells and chemical hapten exposure. TCRdb reanalysed the RACE reads using MiXCR and keeps one entry per CDR3 protein. The table shows 380,000 or so distinct CDR3 sequences, with about 4.4% occurring only once. Time point in this sample: patch test 1, 2 weeks after DPC sensitization. The treatment is: therapeutic diphenylcyclopropenone sensitization with weekly scalp DPC. V trimming: 0 bases; J trimming: 9 bases; junction bases outside the gene matches: 7. The germline V gene encodes CDR1 SGHKS and CDR2 YYEKEE (reference sequence). CDR3 length equals 14 residues.

V is TRBV5-5 and J is TRBJ2-5; TRBD2 agrees at 8 bases. This TCR was sampled from a woman between 50 and 59 years old with alopecia areata. Some clones in this sample may be carry-over from other donors' samples. The source material was whole blood, sampled in connection with sensitization to the hapten diphenylcyclopropenone (DPC). The CDR3 protein is CASSLAGGAAAQYF. The CDR3 region has the DNA TGTGCCAGCAGCTTGGCCGGGGGGGCAGCGGCCCAGTACTTC. Using reference TRBV5-5 and TRBJ2-5 for the parts outside the CDR3, the full variable domain is DAGVTQSPTHLIKTRGQQVTLRCSPISGHKSVSWYQQVLGQGPQFIFQYYEKEERGRGNFPDRFSARQFPNYSSELNVNALLLGDSALYLCASSLAGGAAAQYFGPGTRLLVL.